The subject of this entry is one T cell receptor beta chain. The data originate from a study of cytotoxic CD8 clonotypes in ibrutinib-treated CLL. This CDR3 has 14 residues. V lost 3 bases and J lost 1, with 9 bases in between. The germline gives CDR1 KGHSH, CDR2 LQKENI. Assay used: immunoSEQ multiplex PCR; TCRdb lists only in-frame clones, some missing. The sample records fewer than 400,000 clones, 67% being singletons. Sequenced material: PBMCs, taken after 36 months of ibrutinib treatment. The sequence derives from a human donor with chronic lymphocytic leukemia. The chain joins TRBV18 to TRBJ1-1; no clear D gene. CDR3 sequence: CASSPKTENTEAFF. CDR3 sequence (DNA): TGTGCCAGCTCACCCAAAACAGAGAACACTGAAGCTTTCTTT.